This T cell receptor (beta chain) was sequenced in a study of cytomegalovirus exposure and HLA in healthy donors. Points from the study as a whole: Previously analyzed data showed that most TCR beta V segments were productive at a frequency of about 87% or about 30%.

Trimming shortened V by 4 bases and J by 1 base, and 12 bases separated the two germline ends. CDR3 length: 14 residues. CDR1 SQVTM and CDR2 ANQGSEA come from the germline V gene. As for this clone: What it binds is unknown.

PCR amplification relied on 60 Vbeta primers (plus 13 Jbeta primers). Measured with immunoSEQ multiplex PCR; TCRdb has only the in-frame clones, and not every one. The sample records about 130,000 clones, roughly 84% being singletons. This receptor was taken from a boy younger than 18 in good health and CMV-seronegative. J is TRBJ2-3 and V is TRBV29-1; D is possibly TRBD1 (6 bases). The sample comprised PBMCs. CDR3 bases: TGCAGCGTTGGAGGGGGAAGGGGCACAGATACGCAGTATTTT. Translated: CSVGGGRGTDTQYF.